Listed below are T cell receptor beta chains from one sample, sequenced in a study of cytomegalovirus exposure and HLA in healthy donors. Libraries were prepared by immunoSEQ multiplex PCR; TCRdb keeps only in-frame clonotypes and omits some of them. The sample holds 100,000 to 150,000 clones; about 80% are singletons and the top ten take 8.9%. Material: PBMCs. The receptors derive from a man aged 25-40 years in good health and CMV-seropositive. The CDR3 runs from the conserved cysteine through the conserved F or W. D genes are given only for firm matches. The listing skips clone size in some rows; elsewhere it reads once, few, many or a size class.

V gene	J gene	D gene	clone size	CDR3 protein	CDR3 DNA
TRBV4-2	TRBJ2-2	-	-	CASSLRTGGTGELFF	TGTGCCAGCAGCCTTCGGACGGGCGGGACCGGGGAGCTGTTTTTT
TRBV5-1	TRBJ2-5	-	once	CASSLALGHETQYF	TGCGCCAGCAGCTTGGCCCTGGGACATGAGACCCAGTACTTC
TRBV5-1	TRBJ2-3	TRBD2	-	CASSSGTSLADTQYF	TGCGCCAGCAGCTCCGGGACTAGCTTGGCAGATACGCAGTATTTT
TRBV5-1	TRBJ2-5	-	-	CASSLEGRVWETQYF	TGCGCCAGCAGCTTGGAGGGCAGGGTGTGGGAGACCCAGTACTTC
TRBV9	TRBJ1-2	-	-	CASSVAQGGTMGYTF	TGTGCCAGCAGCGTAGCTCAAGGGGGAACTATGGGCTACACCTTC
TRBV6-5	TRBJ1-1	TRBD1	-	CASVGTGRNTEAFF	TGTGCCAGCGTTGGGACAGGAAGGAACACTGAAGCTTTCTTT
TRBV6-6	TRBJ1-1	-	few	CASSWGFDRLNTEAFF	TGTGCCAGCAGTTGGGGATTTGACAGATTAAACACTGAAGCTTTCTTT
TRBV14	TRBJ2-3	-	-	CASSQEFQGTDTQYF	TGTGCCAGCAGCCAAGAGTTCCAGGGTACAGATACGCAGTATTTT
TRBV7-2	TRBJ1-3	-	-	CASSLALGEFTSGNTIYF	TGTGCCAGCAGCTTAGCGCTGGGAGAGTTCACCTCTGGAAACACCATATATTTT
TRBV9	TRBJ1-1	-	-	CASSSGWGLNTEAFF	TGTGCCAGCAGCTCCGGATGGGGCCTGAACACTGAAGCTTTCTTT
TRBV11-2	TRBJ1-2	TRBD1	-	CASSLGTGNYGYTF	TGTGCCAGCAGCTTAGGGACAGGGAACTATGGCTACACCTTC
TRBV7-3	TRBJ1-1	TRBD1	-	CASSLHTGGLVEAFF	TGTGCCAGCAGCTTACATACAGGGGGGTTGGTAGAAGCTTTCTTT
TRBV2	TRBJ1-6	-	-	CASRTSDSLNSPLHF	TGTGCCAGCAGGACCTCAGACAGCCTCAATTCACCCCTCCACTTT
TRBV19	TRBJ2-3	TRBD2	few	CATGTSVWGTDTQYF	TGTGCCACCGGGACTAGCGTATGGGGCACAGATACGCAGTATTTT
TRBV19	TRBJ1-2	-	-	CASSNSGTAYGYTF	TGTGCCAGTAGTAACTCCGGGACTGCCTATGGCTACACCTTC
TRBV6-5	TRBJ2-3	-	-	CASSYKGGEPDTQYF	TGTGCCAGCAGTTACAAGGGGGGGGAACCAGATACGCAGTATTTT
TRBV4-1	TRBJ1-1	-	-	CASSQDGSEGAEAFF	TGCGCCAGCAGCCAAGACGGCTCGGAGGGCGCTGAAGCTTTCTTT
TRBV18	TRBJ1-5	-	-	CASSPVHGVGQPQHF	TGTGCCAGCTCACCAGTCCACGGGGTCGGACAGCCCCAGCATTTT
TRBV7-3	TRBJ2-1	TRBD2	-	CASSRTSGGLGGEQFF	TGTGCCAGCAGCCGGACTAGCGGGGGCTTGGGGGGTGAGCAGTTCTTC
TRBV19	TRBJ1-2	TRBD1	-	CASSKPGQGVYGYTF	TGTGCCAGTAGTAAGCCGGGACAGGGCGTCTATGGCTACACCTTC
TRBV5-1	TRBJ2-1	-	-	CASSLVVAEEQFF	TGCGCCAGCAGCTTGGTTGTAGCGGAAGAGCAGTTCTTC
TRBV4-1	TRBJ1-2	-	once	CASSQGALWASKEYGYTF	TGCGCCAGCAGCCAAGGTGCATTATGGGCAAGCAAGGAATATGGCTACACCTTC
TRBV15	TRBJ2-1	TRBD2	-	CATSRVPSGGRDEQFF	TGTGCCACCAGCAGAGTTCCTAGCGGGGGGCGGGATGAGCAGTTCTTC
TRBV6-6	TRBJ2-5	TRBD2	once	CASSYYRTSGEETQYF	TGTGCCAGCAGTTACTATAGGACTAGCGGAGAGGAGACCCAGTACTTC
TRBV7-2	TRBJ1-5	TRBD1	few	CASSPRQGSNQPQHF	TGTGCCAGCAGCCCAAGACAGGGAAGCAATCAGCCCCAGCATTTT
TRBV5-5	TRBJ2-5	TRBD2	few	CASSLDYASGGARLTQYF	TGTGCCAGCAGCTTGGATTATGCTAGCGGGGGGGCCAGATTGACCCAGTACTTC
TRBV7-8	TRBJ1-5	-	few	CASSPDRLYNQPQHF	TGTGCCAGCAGCCCCGACAGGCTTTACAATCAGCCCCAGCATTTT
TRBV6-1	TRBJ1-2	-	-	CASSLSGTANYGYTF	TGTGCCAGCAGCCTCTCCGGGACTGCAAACTATGGCTACACCTTC
TRBV19	TRBJ1-2	-	-	CASRLYRGNYGYTF	TGTGCCAGTAGGTTATATAGGGGGAACTATGGCTACACCTTC
TRBV4-2	TRBJ2-3	TRBD2	-	CASSQDGAGGATDTQYF	TGTGCCAGCAGCCAAGATGGGGCCGGGGGGGCCACAGATACGCAGTATTTT
TRBV7-2	TRBJ2-2	TRBD2	-	CASSWTSGLAGGLGGELFF	TGTGCCAGCAGCTGGACCTCGGGACTAGCGGGGGGGCTAGGCGGGGAGCTGTTTTTT
TRBV5-1	TRBJ2-7	TRBD2	-	CASSLVSGGAREQYF	TGCGCCAGCAGCTTGGTTAGCGGGGGGGCCAGGGAGCAGTACTTC
TRBV6-1	TRBJ1-1	TRBD1	-	CASGNSGTGSTEAFF	TGTGCCAGCGGGAATTCCGGGACAGGATCCACTGAAGCTTTCTTT
TRBV10-3	TRBJ2-7	TRBD1	-	CATKDRGLYEQYF	TGTGCCACCAAGGACAGGGGGCTGTACGAGCAGTACTTC
TRBV25-1	TRBJ2-3	-	-	CASSEYGGGSADTQYF	TGTGCCAGCAGTGAATATGGCGGAGGTTCGGCAGATACGCAGTATTTT
TRBV11-2	TRBJ1-1	TRBD1	-	CASSRGTDRTGVNTEAFF	TGTGCCAGCAGCCGCGGGACAGACCGAACCGGGGTAAACACTGAAGCTTTCTTT
TRBV6-1	TRBJ1-1	-	-	CASTPSRSGNTEAFF	TGTGCCAGCACTCCTAGCCGTAGCGGGAACACTGAAGCTTTCTTT
TRBV27	TRBJ1-4	TRBD1	-	CASRTGGNEKLFF	TGTGCCAGCAGGACAGGGGGGAATGAAAAACTGTTTTTT
TRBV4-1	TRBJ1-6	TRBD1	-	CASSQEGGQPPLHF	TGCGCCAGCAGCCAAGAAGGGGGACAGCCTCCCCTCCACTTT
TRBV7-9	TRBJ2-6	TRBD1	-	CASSLIKGGQGSGANVLTF	TGTGCCAGCAGCTTAATAAAGGGGGGACAGGGATCTGGGGCCAACGTCCTGACTTTC
TRBV7-2	TRBJ1-4	-	few	CASSHTGNPDEKLFF	TGTGCCAGCAGCCACACCGGGAATCCAGACGAAAAACTGTTTTTT
TRBV6-5	TRBJ1-1	TRBD1	-	CASKSGGNTEAFF	TGTGCCAGCAAGTCAGGGGGAAACACTGAAGCTTTCTTT
TRBV10-2	TRBJ1-5	TRBD1	few	CASSPGTGSNQPQHF	TGCGCCAGCAGCCCCGGGACAGGGAGCAATCAGCCCCAGCATTTT
TRBV21-1	TRBJ2-5	-	-	CASSKAGGARETQYF	TGTGCCAGCAGCAAAGCCGGGGGGGCCCGGGAGACCCAGTACTTC
TRBV13	TRBJ1-4	-	once	CASSFGGGGEKLFF	TGTGCCAGCAGCTTCGGGGGAGGGGGTGAAAAACTGTTTTTT
TRBV6-5	TRBJ1-5	-	-	CATDVRRDQPQHF	TGTGCCACAGACGTTAGGAGAGATCAGCCCCAGCATTTT
TRBV30	TRBJ1-4	TRBD1	-	CAWSVGQGTTNEKLFF	TGTGCCTGGAGTGTCGGACAGGGGACGACTAATGAAAAACTGTTTTTT
TRBV11-2	TRBJ2-3	-	-	CASSSWRDGTDTQYF	TGTGCCAGCAGCTCTTGGCGGGATGGCACAGATACGCAGTATTTT
TRBV6-5	TRBJ2-7	-	-	CASSYSRSSYEQYF	TGTGCCAGCAGTTACTCAAGGAGCTCCTACGAGCAGTACTTC
TRBV2	TRBJ2-1	-	-	CASRSTGYEQFF	TGTGCCAGCAGGTCTACAGGGTATGAGCAGTTCTTC